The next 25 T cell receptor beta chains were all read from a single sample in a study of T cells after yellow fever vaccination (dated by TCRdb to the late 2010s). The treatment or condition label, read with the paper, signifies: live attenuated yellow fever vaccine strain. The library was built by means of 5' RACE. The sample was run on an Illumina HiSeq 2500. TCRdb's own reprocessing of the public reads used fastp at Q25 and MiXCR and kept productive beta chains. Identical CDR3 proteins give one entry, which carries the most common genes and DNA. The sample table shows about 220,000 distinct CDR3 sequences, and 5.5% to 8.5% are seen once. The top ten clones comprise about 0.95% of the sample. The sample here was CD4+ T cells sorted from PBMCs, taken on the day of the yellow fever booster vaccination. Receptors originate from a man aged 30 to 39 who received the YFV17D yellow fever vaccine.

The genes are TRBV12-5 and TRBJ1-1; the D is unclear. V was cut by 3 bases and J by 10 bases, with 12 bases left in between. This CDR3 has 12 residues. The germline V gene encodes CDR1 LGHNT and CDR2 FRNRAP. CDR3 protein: CASGLRVKGAFF. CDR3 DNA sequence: TGTGCTAGTGGTTTAAGGGTCAAGGGAGCTTTCTTT.

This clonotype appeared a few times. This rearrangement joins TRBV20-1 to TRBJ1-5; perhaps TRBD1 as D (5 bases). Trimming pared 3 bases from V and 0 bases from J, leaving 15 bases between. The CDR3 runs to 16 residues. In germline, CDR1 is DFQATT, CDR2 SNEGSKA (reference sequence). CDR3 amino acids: CSASPLRGDSNQPQHF. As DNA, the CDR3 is TGCAGTGCTAGTCCACTGCGGGGCGATAGCAATCAGCCCCAGCATTTT.

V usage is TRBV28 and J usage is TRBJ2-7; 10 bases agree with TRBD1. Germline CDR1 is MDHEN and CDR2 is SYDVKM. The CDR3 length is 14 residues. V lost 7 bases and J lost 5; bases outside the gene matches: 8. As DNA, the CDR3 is TGTGCCAGCATCCCTAGGGACAGGGGCCACGAGCAGTACTTC. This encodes CASIPRDRGHEQYF. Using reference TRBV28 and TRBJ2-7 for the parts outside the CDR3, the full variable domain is DVKVTQSSRYLVKRTGEKVFLECVQDMDHENMFWYRQDPGLGLRLIYFSYDVKMKEKGDIPEGYSVSREKKERFSLILESASTNQTSMYLCASIPRDRGHEQYFGPGTRLTVT.

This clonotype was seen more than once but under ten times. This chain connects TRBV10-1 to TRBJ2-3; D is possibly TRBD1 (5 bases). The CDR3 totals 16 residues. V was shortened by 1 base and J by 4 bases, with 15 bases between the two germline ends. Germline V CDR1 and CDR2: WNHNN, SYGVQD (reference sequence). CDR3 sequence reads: CASSEFGQGVADTQYF. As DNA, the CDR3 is TGCGCCAGCAGTGAGTTCGGGCAGGGTGTCGCAGATACGCAGTATTTT.

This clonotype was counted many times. The CDR3 nucleotides read TGCAGTGCTAGGGGCTCTAGCGGGGGCAGTTACTACGAGCAGTACTTC. It specifies CSARGSSGGSYYEQYF. This chain joins TRBV20-1 and TRBJ2-7, with 10 nucleotides matching TRBD2. Germline CDR1 is DFQATT and CDR2 is SNEGSKA (reference sequence). This CDR3 region has 16 residues. V shed 3 bases and J 3 bases; nucleotides not matched to a gene: 11.

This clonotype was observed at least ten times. The CDR3 region has the DNA TGTGCCAGCAGCGTAGAGGTTAGCGGTTACGAGCAGTACTTC. Amino acids: CASSVEVSGYEQYF. J is TRBJ2-7 and V is TRBV9; tentatively, D is TRBD2 (6 bases). Deletions cut 0 bases from V and 4 bases from J, with 11 bases between. This CDR3 is built from 14 residues. Germline loops: CDR1 SGDLS, CDR2 YYNGEE.

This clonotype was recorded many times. The CDR3 DNA follows: TGTGCCAGCAGCCACACTAGACTAGCCAAAAACATTCAGTACTTC. Its translation is CASSHTRLAKNIQYF. The rearrangement uses TRBV12-3 or TRBV12-4 and TRBJ2-4; TRBD2 might be the D (5 bases). V lost 6 bases and J 0 bases, leaving 12 bases between the germline ends. The length of the CDR3 is 15 residues.

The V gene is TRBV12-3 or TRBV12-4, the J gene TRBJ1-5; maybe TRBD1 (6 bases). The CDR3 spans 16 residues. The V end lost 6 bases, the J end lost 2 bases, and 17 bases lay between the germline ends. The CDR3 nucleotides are TGTGCCAGCAGCCTAGTTGGGGGCCGAGGCAATCAGCCCCAGCATTTT. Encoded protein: CASSLVGGRGNQPQHF.

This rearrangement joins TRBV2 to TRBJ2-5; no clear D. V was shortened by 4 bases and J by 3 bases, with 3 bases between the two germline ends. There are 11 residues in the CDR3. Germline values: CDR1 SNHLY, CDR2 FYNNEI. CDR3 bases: TGTGCCAGCAGTGTGAAAGAGACCCAGTACTTC. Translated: CASSVKETQYF.

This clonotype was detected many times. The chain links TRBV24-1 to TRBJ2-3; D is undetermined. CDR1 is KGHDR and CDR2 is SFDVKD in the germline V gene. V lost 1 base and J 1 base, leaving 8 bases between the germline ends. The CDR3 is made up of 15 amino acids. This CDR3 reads CATSDFPTRTDTQYF. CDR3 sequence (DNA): TGTGCCACCAGTGATTTTCCGACACGCACAGATACGCAGTATTTT.

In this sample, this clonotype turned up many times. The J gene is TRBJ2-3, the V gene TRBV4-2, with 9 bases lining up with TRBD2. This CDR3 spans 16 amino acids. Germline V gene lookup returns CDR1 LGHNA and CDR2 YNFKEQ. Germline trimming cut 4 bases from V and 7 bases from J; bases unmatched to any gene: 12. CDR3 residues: CASSPDGLAKSYTQYF. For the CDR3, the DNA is TGTGCCAGCAGCCCGGACGGACTAGCGAAATCTTATACGCAGTATTTT.

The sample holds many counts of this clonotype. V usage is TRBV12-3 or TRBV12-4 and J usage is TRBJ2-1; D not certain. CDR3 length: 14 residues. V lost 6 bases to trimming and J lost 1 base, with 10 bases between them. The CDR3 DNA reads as TGTGCCAGCAGAACGAGGCCTTCCTACAATGAGCAGTTCTTC. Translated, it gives CASRTRPSYNEQFF.

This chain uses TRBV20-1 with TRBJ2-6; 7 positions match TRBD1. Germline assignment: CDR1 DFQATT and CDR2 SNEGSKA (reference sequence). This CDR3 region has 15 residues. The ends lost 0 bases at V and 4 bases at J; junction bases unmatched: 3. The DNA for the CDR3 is TGCAGTGCTAGAGATAGGGGGCGGGGGGCCAACGTCCTGACTTTC. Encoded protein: CSARDRGRGANVLTF.

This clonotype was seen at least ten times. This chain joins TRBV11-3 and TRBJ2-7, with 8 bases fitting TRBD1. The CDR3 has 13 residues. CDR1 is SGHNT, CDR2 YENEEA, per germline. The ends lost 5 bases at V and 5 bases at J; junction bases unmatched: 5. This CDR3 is CASSRLQGDEQYF. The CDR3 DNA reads TGTGCCAGCAGCCGCCTACAGGGGGACGAGCAGTACTTC.

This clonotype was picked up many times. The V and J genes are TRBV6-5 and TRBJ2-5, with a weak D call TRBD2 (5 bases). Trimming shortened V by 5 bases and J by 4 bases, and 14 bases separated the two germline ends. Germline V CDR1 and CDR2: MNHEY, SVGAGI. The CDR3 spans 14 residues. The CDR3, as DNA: TGTGCCAGCAGTCCGAGGGTCGTGGGAGAGACCCAGTACTTC. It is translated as CASSPRVVGETQYF.

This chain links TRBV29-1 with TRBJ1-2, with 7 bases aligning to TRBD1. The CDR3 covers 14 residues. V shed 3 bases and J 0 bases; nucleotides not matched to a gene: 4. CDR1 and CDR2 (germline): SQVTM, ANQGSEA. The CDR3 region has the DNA TGCAGCGTTGAGGGGACAGTTCCTAACTATGGCTACACCTTC. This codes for CSVEGTVPNYGYTF.

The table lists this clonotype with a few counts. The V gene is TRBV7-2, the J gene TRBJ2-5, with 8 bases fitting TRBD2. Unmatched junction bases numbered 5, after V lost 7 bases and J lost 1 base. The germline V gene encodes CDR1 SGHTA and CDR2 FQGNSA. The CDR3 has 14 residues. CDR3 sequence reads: CASTDGRGQETQYF. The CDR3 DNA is TGTGCCAGCACGGACGGGAGGGGCCAAGAGACCCAGTACTTC. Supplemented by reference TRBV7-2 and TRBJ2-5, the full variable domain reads GAGVSQSPSNKVTEKGKDVELRCDPISGHTALYWYRQSLGQGLEFLIYFQGNSAPDKSGLPSDRFSAERTGGSVSTLTIQRTQQEDSAVYLCASTDGRGQETQYFGPGTRLLVL.

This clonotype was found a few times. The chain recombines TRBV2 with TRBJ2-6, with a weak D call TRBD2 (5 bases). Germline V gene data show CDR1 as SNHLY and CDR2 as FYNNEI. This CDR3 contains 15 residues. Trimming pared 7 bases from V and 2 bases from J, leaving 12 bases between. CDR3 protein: CASMTDGAGANVLTF. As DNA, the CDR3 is TGTGCCAGCATGACGGACGGGGCTGGGGCCAACGTCCTGACTTTC.

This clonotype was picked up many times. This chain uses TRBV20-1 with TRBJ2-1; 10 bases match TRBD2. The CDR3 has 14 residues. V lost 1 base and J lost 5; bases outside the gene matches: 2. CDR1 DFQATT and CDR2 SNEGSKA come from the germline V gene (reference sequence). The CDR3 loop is CSARGLAGHNEQFF. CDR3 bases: TGCAGTGCTAGAGGACTAGCGGGCCACAATGAGCAGTTCTTC.

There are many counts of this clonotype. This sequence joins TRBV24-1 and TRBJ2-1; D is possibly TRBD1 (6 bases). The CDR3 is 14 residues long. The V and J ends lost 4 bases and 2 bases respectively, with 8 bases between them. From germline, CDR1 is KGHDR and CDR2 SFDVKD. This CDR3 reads CATSDRTAYNEQFF. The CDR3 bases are TGTGCCACCAGTGACCGGACAGCCTACAATGAGCAGTTCTTC.

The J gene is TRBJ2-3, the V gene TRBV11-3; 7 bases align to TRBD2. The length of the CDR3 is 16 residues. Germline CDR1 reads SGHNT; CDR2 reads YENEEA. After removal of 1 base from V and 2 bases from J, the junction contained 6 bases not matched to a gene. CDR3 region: CASSLAGGSPTDTQYF. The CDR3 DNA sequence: TGTGCCAGCAGCTTAGCCGGCGGGAGTCCCACAGATACGCAGTATTTT. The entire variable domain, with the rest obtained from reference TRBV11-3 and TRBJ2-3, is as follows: EAGVVQSPRYKIIEKKQPVAFWCNPISGHNTLYWYLQNLGQGPELLIRYENEEAVDDSQLPKDRFSAERLKGVDSTLKIQPAELGDSAVYLCASSLAGGSPTDTQYFGPGTRLTVL.

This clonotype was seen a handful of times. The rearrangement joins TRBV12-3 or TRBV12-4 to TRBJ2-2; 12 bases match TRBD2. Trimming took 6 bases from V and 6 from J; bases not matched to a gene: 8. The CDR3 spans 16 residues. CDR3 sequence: CASRMTSGSIPGELFF. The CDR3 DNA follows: TGTGCCAGCAGAATGACTAGCGGGAGCATCCCCGGGGAGCTGTTTTTT.

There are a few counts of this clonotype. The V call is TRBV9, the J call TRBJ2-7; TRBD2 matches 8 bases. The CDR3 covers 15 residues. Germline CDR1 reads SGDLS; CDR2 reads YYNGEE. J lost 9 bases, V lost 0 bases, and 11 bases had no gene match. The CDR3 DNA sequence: TGTGCCAGCAGCGTAGACGGGACTAGTGACCTGCGGCAGTACTTC. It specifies CASSVDGTSDLRQYF.

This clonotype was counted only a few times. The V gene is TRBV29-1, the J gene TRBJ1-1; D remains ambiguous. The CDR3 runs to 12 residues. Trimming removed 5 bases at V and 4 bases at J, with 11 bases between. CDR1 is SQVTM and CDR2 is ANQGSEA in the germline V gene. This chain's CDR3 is CSVKWTATEAFF. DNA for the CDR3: TGCAGCGTTAAGTGGACGGCCACTGAAGCTTTCTTT.

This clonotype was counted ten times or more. The CDR3 DNA sequence: TGTGCCAGCATGCTCACTACTAACTATGGCTACACCTTC. Protein product: CASMLTTNYGYTF. The chain uses TRBV28 and TRBJ1-2; D is uncertain. Per germline, CDR1 MDHEN and CDR2 SYDVKM. This CDR3 region has 13 residues. Between the trimmed V and J ends, which lost 7 bases and 0 bases, there was a span of 9 bases.